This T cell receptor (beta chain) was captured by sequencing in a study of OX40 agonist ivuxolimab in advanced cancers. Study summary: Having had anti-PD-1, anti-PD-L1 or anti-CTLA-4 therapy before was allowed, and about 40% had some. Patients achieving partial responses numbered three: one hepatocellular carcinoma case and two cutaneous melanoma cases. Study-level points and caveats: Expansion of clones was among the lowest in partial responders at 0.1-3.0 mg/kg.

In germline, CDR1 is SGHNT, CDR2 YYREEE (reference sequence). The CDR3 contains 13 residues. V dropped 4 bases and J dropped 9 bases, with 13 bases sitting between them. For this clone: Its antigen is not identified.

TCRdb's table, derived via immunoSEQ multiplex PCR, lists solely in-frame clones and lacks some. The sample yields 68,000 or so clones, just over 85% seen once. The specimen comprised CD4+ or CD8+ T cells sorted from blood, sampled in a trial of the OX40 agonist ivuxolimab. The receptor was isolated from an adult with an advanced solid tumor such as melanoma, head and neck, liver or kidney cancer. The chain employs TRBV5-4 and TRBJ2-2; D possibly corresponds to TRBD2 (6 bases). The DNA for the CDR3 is TGTGCCAGCAGCCCGCGGGGAGAAAGGGAGCTGTTTTTT. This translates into CASSPRGERELFF.